This T cell receptor beta chain was observed in a study of PD-L1 blockade in urothelial cancer. Study-level information: Atezolizumab therapy began for patients around 2014, dosed at 1,200 mg intravenously every 3 weeks. Blood was tested 3 weeks (second dose) and 6 weeks into treatment. The median T cell count in blood samples was 140,000 to 150,000. Study-wide results and limits: Improved survival was predicted by pretreatment blood TCR clonality below the median.

V was pared by 2 bases and J by 4 bases, with 1 base of the junction left unmatched. This CDR3 has 14 amino acids. The germline V gene encodes CDR1 SGHTA and CDR2 FQGTGA. The protocol was immunoSEQ multiplex PCR, while the TCRdb copy is restricted to in-frame clones and leaves out a portion. The profile covers approximately 50,000 clones, with around 90% appearing a single time and around 8% taken by the ten largest. On this clone itself: What it binds is unknown.

The receptor was isolated from a man aged 55 to 70 with urothelial cancer. The sample was PBMCs, taken around atezolizumab (anti-PD-L1) treatment. V usage is TRBV7-3 and J usage is TRBJ2-2; 7 bases agree with TRBD2. CDR3 in amino acids: CASSLGRGTGELFF. The CDR3 nucleotides read TGTGCCAGCAGCTTAGGGAGGGGCACCGGGGAGCTGTTTTTT.